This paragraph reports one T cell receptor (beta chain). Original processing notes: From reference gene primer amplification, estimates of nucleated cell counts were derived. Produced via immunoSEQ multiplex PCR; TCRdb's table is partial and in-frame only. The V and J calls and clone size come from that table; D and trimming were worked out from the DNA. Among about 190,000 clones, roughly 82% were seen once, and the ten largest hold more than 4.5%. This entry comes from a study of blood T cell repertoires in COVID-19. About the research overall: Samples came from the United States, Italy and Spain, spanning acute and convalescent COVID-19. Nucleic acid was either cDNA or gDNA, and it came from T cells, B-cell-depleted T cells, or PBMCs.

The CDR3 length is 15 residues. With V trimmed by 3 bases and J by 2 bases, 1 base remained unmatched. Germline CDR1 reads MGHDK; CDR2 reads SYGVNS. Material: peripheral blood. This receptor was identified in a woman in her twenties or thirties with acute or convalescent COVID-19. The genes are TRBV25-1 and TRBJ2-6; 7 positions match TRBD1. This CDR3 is CASSDDRAGANVLTF. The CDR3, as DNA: TGTGCCAGCAGTGACGACAGGGCTGGGGCCAACGTCCTGACTTTC.